The source of this T cell receptor beta chain is a study of cytomegalovirus exposure and HLA in healthy donors. The CDR3 length is 15 residues. CDR1 SGDLS and CDR2 YYNGEE come from the germline V gene. V shed 0 bases and J shed 3 bases, with 12 bases lying between them. A multiplex PCR was run with 60 Vbeta primers and 13 Jbeta primers. Here immunoSEQ multiplex PCR was the method, and the copy in TCRdb shows in-frame clones only, minus some. Among approximately 150,000 clones listed, roughly four fifths were seen once. The study's findings and limits: The study flagged roughly 150 TCR beta chains as cytomegalovirus-associated.

This clone occurred a few times. What it binds is not known. Sequencing used PBMCs. This sequence joins TRBV9 and TRBJ1-1, with a tentative D call TRBD1 (6 bases). The clonotype comes from a man in his forties in good health and CMV-seronegative. The CDR3 nucleotides are TGTGCCAGCAGCGTAGGGGGGCAGCCGGACACTGAAGCTTTCTTT. Translating gives CASSVGGQPDTEAFF.